This T cell receptor beta chain was captured in a study of CD8 T cells in ankylosing spondylitis. About this clonotype: Antigen specificity is unknown.

TCRdb reanalysed the 5' RACE reads using MiXCR and keeps one entry per CDR3 protein. The sample has roughly 370,000 distinct CDR3 sequences; more than 20% are singletons. Study results and limitations: With a CD8+ phenotype, disease-linked clones were relatively rare in peripheral blood. Blood of patients with ankylosing spondylitis appeared to be characterized by a TCR beta motif of fewer than 10 highly homologous variants. It was reported that disease-linked clones were significantly enriched in matched ankylosing spondylitis synovial fluid.

The sample comprised blood, either unsorted or a sorted T cell fraction (not recorded which). The receptor was isolated from a male donor with ankylosing spondylitis.

CDR3 amino acids: CASSPVYTGELFF. DNA of the CDR3: TGTGCCAGCAGCCCTGTTTACACCGGGGAGCTGTTTTTT. The J gene is TRBJ2-2, the V gene TRBV11-3; D call uncertain. The CDR3 sequence is 13 residues long. Germline V gives CDR1 SGHNT, CDR2 YENEEA. The ends were cut back, 5 bases at V and 3 bases at J, with 7 bases in the middle.